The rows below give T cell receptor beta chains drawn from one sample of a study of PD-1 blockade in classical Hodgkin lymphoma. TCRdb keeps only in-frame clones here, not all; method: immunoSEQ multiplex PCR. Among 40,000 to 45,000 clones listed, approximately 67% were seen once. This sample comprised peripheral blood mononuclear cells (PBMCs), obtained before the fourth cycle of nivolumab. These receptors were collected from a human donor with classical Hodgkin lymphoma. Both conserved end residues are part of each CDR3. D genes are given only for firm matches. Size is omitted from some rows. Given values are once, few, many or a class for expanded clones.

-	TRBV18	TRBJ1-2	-	CASSDNYGYTF	TGTGCCAGCTCGGACAACTATGGCTACACCTTC
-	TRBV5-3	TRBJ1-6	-	CARKWGPNNSPLHF	TGTGCCAGAAAGTGGGGACCAAATAATTCACCCCTCCACTTT
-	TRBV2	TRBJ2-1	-	CASSYLSSYNEQFF	TGTGCCAGCAGCTACTTAAGCTCCTACAATGAGCAGTTCTTC
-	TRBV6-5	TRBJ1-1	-	CASSLQGLTEAFF	TGTGCCAGCAGTCTACAGGGTTTGACTGAAGCTTTCTTT
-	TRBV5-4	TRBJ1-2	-	CASSLDSVGYYGYTF	TGTGCCAGCAGCTTGGATTCAGTCGGTTACTATGGCTACACCTTC
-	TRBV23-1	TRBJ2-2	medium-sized	CASSQHYTGELFF	TGCGCCAGCAGTCAACATTACACCGGGGAGCTGTTTTTT
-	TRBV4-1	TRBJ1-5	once	CASSPQGLGQPQHF	TGCGCCAGCAGCCCTCAGGGATTGGGTCAGCCCCAGCATTTT
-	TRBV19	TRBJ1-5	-	CASSTTGYSNQPQHF	TGTGCCAGTAGTACGACAGGATATAGCAATCAGCCCCAGCATTTT
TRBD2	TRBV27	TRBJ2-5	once	CASSLGAGGETQYF	TGTGCCAGCAGTTTAGGTGCGGGGGGGGAGACCCAGTACTTC
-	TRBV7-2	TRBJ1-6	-	CASSLAPFPGKDSPLHF	TGTGCCAGCAGCTTAGCACCTTTCCCAGGGAAGGATTCACCCCTCCACTTT
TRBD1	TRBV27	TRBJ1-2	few	CASSSPSGTGVYGYTF	TGTGCCAGCAGTTCCCCCTCCGGGACAGGGGTCTATGGCTACACCTTC
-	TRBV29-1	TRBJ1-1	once	CSVVTSDRLNTEAFF	TGCAGCGTTGTAACGTCGGACCGCTTGAACACTGAAGCTTTCTTT
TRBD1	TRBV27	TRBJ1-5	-	CASSPYFPIPGQGDQPQHF	TGTGCCAGCAGTCCCTACTTCCCAATCCCGGGACAGGGAGATCAGCCCCAGCATTTT
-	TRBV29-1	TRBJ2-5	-	CSAGQFQETQYF	TGCAGCGCGGGGCAGTTCCAAGAGACCCAGTACTTC
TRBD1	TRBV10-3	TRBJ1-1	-	CAISGDRLMNTEAFF	TGTGCCATCAGTGGGGACAGACTCATGAACACTGAAGCTTTCTTT
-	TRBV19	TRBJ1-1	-	CASYSLMNTEAFF	TGTGCCAGCTACAGCCTGATGAACACTGAAGCTTTCTTT
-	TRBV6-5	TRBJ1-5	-	CASSSGYRPQHF	TGTGCCAGCAGTTCTGGATATAGGCCCCAGCATTTT
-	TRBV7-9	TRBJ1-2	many	CASSETGWADRFHGYTF	TGTGCCAGCAGCGAGACCGGCTGGGCTGACCGGTTCCATGGCTACACCTTC